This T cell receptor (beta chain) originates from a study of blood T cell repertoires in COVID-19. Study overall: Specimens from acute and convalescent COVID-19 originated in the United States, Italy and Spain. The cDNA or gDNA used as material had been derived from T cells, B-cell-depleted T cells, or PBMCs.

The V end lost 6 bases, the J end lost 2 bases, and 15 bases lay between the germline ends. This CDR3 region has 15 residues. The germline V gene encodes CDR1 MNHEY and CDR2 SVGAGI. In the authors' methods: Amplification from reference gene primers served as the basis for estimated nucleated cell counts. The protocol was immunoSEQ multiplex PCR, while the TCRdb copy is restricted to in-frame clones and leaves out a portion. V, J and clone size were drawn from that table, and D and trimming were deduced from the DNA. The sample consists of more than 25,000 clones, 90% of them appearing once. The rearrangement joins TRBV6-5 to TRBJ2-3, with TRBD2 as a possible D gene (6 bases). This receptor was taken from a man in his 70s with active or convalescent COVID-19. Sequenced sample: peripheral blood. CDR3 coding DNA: TGTGCCAGCAGCCGTAAGGCGGGGATCACAGATACGCAGTATTTT. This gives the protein CASSRKAGITDTQYF.